This TCR beta chain was retrieved from a study of blood T cells in healthy people across ages. Study-level findings and limits: CMV status of donors was unknown, possibly confounding expanded clonotype changes.

The CDR3 has 15 residues. Between the trimmed V and J ends, which lost 3 bases and 4 bases, there was a span of 15 bases. The germline gives CDR1 LGHNA, CDR2 YNFKEQ. Every participating donor contributed roughly 9.6 milliliters of peripheral blood through a draw. Primed by a sample-barcoded 5' primer and a J-beta primer mix, a second PCR proceeded for roughly 6 to 12 cycles. No fewer than 3 million CDR3-containing paired-end reads came from each sample. MiXCR was run by TCRdb on the 5' RACE reads, yielding one entry per CDR3 protein. The sample lists about 800,000 distinct CDR3 sequences, about half occurring once. This clonotype was seen many times. The antigen is unknown.

The chain recombines TRBV4-2 with TRBJ2-5; possible D gene TRBD1, 8 bases. The source of this sequence is a man at least 80 years old in good health. The sequenced material came from blood. In nucleotides, the CDR3 is TGTGCCAGCAGCCACGGGGGGCAGGGGGCAGAGACCCAGTACTTC. Residues: CASSHGGQGAETQYF.